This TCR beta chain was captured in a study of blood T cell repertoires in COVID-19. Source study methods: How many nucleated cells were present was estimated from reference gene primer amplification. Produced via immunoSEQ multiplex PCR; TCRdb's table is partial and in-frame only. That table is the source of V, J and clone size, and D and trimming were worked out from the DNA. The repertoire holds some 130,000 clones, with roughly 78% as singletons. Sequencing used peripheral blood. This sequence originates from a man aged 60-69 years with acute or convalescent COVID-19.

CDR3 nucleotide sequence: TGTGCCAGCAGCGCGGACGGTCCGGGGGTAGCTTTCTTT. It is translated as CASSADGPGVAFF. This chain uses TRBV6-4 with TRBJ1-1; TRBD1 is a possible D gene (5 bases). CDR3 length: 13 residues. The ends were cut back, 6 bases at V and 10 bases at J, with 18 bases in the middle. In germline, CDR1 is MRHNA, CDR2 SNTAGT.